Shown below are 19 T cell receptor beta chains from a single sample sequenced in a study of blood T cell repertoires in COVID-19 (dated by TCRdb to between 2020 and 2021). The library was prepared using the immunoSEQ multiplex PCR assay. In TCRdb, the immuneACCESS table is reduced to in-frame sequences with V and J assigned. These tables do not hold every clone; where another copy was compared, an unresolved V gene accounts for under half, and the others remain unexplained. The sample data list under 350,000 clones, and over 85% of these were observed just once. Of the sample, 2% to 3% is held by the ten largest clones. Material: PBMCs or T cells enriched from blood (not recorded which). These receptors were collected from a man in his sixties who had recovered from COVID-19.

V and J are TRBV21-1 and TRBJ2-7; whether TRBD1, the table's D call, matches the DNA was not checked. TRBV21-1 is classified as a pseudogene. The CDR3 runs 16 residues. The CDR3 region has the DNA TGTGCCAGCACCCCGAAGCGAGACAGGGGTCCCCACGAGCAGTACTTC. Protein: CASTPKRDRGPHEQYF.

The rearrangement uses TRBV6-2 or TRBV6-3 and TRBJ1-2; D is ambiguous. V shed 2 bases and J shed 10 bases, with 8 bases lying between them. Germline V gene lookup returns CDR1 MNHEY and CDR2 SVGEGT. This CDR3 comprises 11 residues. CDR3 region: CASSYGRAYTF. The CDR3 DNA reads as TGTGCCAGCAGTTACGGGAGGGCCTACACCTTC.

The V and J genes are TRBV5-4 and TRBJ1-4; D is perhaps TRBD1 (6 bases). V lost 1 base and J 7 bases, leaving 20 bases between the germline ends. The germline CDR1 and CDR2 sequences are SGHNT and YYREEE (reference sequence). The CDR3 extends over 17 amino acids. Here the CDR3 reads CASSLQPGTRRSEKLFF. CDR3 in DNA: TGTGCCAGCAGCTTGCAACCCGGGACACGGCGAAGTGAAAAACTGTTTTTT.

In this sample, this clone turned up a few times. This chain connects TRBV7-9 to TRBJ1-3; D gene ambiguous. Germline CDR1 SEHNR, CDR2 FQNEAQ (reference sequence). Between the trimmed V and J ends, which lost 6 bases and 9 bases, there was a span of 30 bases. This CDR3 spans 18 amino acids. The CDR3 is CASRPPTPLSKPGVTIYF. CDR3 nucleotides: TGTGCCAGCAGGCCGCCCACTCCTTTGTCCAAACCCGGTGTCACCATATATTTT.

This sequence joins TRBV11-2 and TRBJ2-5; TRBD2 is a possible D gene (7 bases). The CDR3 contains 15 residues. Germline-derived CDR1 and CDR2 are SGHAT and FQNNGV. V was pared by 1 base and J by 5 bases, with 14 bases between. The CDR3 protein is CASSLAGGVRETQYF. CDR3 nucleotides: TGTGCCAGCAGCTTAGCGGGGGGCGTGCGGGAGACCCAGTACTTC.

V and J are TRBV7-6 and TRBJ2-7; possible D gene TRBD2, 6 bases. Looked up from germline, CDR1 is SGHVS and CDR2 is FNYEAQ. This CDR3 region has 15 residues. Trimming cost V 4 bases and J 6 bases, with 19 bases left between them. The CDR3 nucleotides are TGTGCCAGCAGCTCCCCTGGCGGGGCCCCTGGCGAGCAGTACTTC. It is translated as CASSSPGGAPGEQYF. Looking up the rest from reference TRBV7-6 and TRBJ2-7 gives the full variable domain: GAGVSQSPRYKVTKRGQDVALRCDPISGHVSLYWYRQALGQGPEFLTYFNYEAQQDKSGLPNDRFSAERPEGSISTLTIQRTEQRDSAMYRCASSSPGGAPGEQYFGPGTRLTVT.

This clone has only one observation. This chain uses TRBV29-1 with TRBJ2-2; 12 bases are shared with TRBD2. J lost 3 bases, V lost 7 bases, and 15 bases had no gene match. This CDR3 spans 18 amino acids. Germline CDR1 and CDR2: SQVTM and ANQGSEA. The CDR3 spells CSAGPRWSSGGDTGELFF. The CDR3, as DNA: TGCAGCGCCGGTCCGAGGTGGTCTAGCGGGGGGGACACCGGGGAGCTGTTTTTT.

The rearrangement joins TRBV19 to TRBJ2-1; D is unresolved. CDR1 is LNHDA, CDR2 SQIVND, per germline (reference sequence). The CDR3 covers 15 residues. Trimming left V 4 bases short and J 4 bases short, with 14 bases between. The CDR3, as DNA: TGTGCCAGTAGTAAGTCTAACGTAGAGTACAATGAGCAGTTCTTC. Amino acid sequence: CASSKSNVEYNEQFF.

This rearrangement joins TRBV3-1 (or the pseudogene TRBV3-2) to TRBJ2-1; the D gene is possibly TRBD2 (5 bases). The CDR3 contains 15 residues. Germline V CDR1 and CDR2: LGHDT, YNNKEL (reference sequence). Trimming took 4 bases from V and 4 from J, leaving 14 bases between them. The CDR3: CASSPTRTAYNEQFF. Written as DNA, the CDR3 is TGTGCCAGCAGCCCAACCCGGACTGCTTACAATGAGCAGTTCTTC.

The V call is TRBV6-2 or TRBV6-3, the J call TRBJ1-2, with TRBD1 as a possible D gene (5 bases). Trimming removed 5 bases at V and 5 bases at J, with 12 bases between. Per germline, CDR1 MNHEY and CDR2 SVGEGT. The CDR3 loop spans 13 amino acids. The CDR3 coding sequence is TGTGCCAGCAGTCTGACAGTCATATATGGCTACACCTTC. Its translation is CASSLTVIYGYTF.

The chain combines TRBV7-2 with TRBJ1-2, with TRBD1 matching over 11 bases. V was pared by 5 bases and J by 8 bases, with 4 bases of the junction left unmatched. In germline, CDR1 is SGHTA, CDR2 FQGNSA. The CDR3 totals 13 residues. The CDR3 DNA reads as TGTGCCAGCAGCCCTTGGACAGGGGGCGGCTACACCTTC. Its protein product is CASSPWTGGGYTF.

This chain connects TRBV18 to TRBJ1-1; 10 nucleotides align to TRBD1. Germline trimming cut 2 bases from V and 11 bases from J; bases unmatched to any gene: 14. CDR3 size: 16 residues. Germline CDR1 reads KGHSH; CDR2 reads LQKENI. Here the CDR3 DNA reads TGTGCCAGCTCACCAAGTGACAGGGGGCAACATAAACCGGCTTTCTTT. This encodes CASSPSDRGQHKPAFF.

The count of this clone is one. The chain carries TRBV9 and TRBJ2-7, with D maybe TRBD2 (6 bases). Germline-derived CDR1 and CDR2 are SGDLS and YYNGEE. With 4 bases removed from V and 0 bases from J, the gap between germline ends came to 11 bases. The CDR3 runs to 14 residues. The CDR3 spells CASSTRLGSYEQYF. The CDR3 DNA sequence: TGTGCCAGCAGCACGAGACTAGGCTCCTACGAGCAGTACTTC.

The chain combines TRBV3-1 (or the pseudogene TRBV3-2) with TRBJ2-3, with 13 positions matching TRBD2. Germline-derived CDR1 and CDR2 are LGHDT and YNNKEL (reference sequence). This CDR3 contains 15 residues. Trimming took 4 bases from V and 6 from J; bases not matched to a gene: 4. CDR3 sequence: CASSPLAGGTDTQYF. DNA for the CDR3: TGTGCCAGCAGCCCACTAGCGGGGGGGACGGATACGCAGTATTTT.

V and J are TRBV27 and TRBJ1-5; 9 nucleotides agree with TRBD1. Germline V lookup: CDR1 MNHEY, CDR2 SMNVEV (reference sequence). This CDR3 is built from 18 residues. Germline trimming cut 3 bases from V and 4 bases from J; bases unmatched to any gene: 13. This chain's CDR3 is CASSFIRGQGPPNQPQHF. CDR3 DNA sequence: TGTGCCAGCAGTTTTATCCGGGGACAGGGACCTCCGAATCAGCCCCAGCATTTT.

The rearrangement links TRBV7-2 to TRBJ1-1; perhaps TRBD1 as D (5 bases). CDR1 SGHTA and CDR2 FQGNSA come from the germline V gene. V was shortened by 8 bases and J by 4 bases, with 14 bases between the two germline ends. CDR3 length equals 13 residues. Written as DNA, the CDR3 is TGTGCCAGCGAGCGGGACGGGGCCACTGAAGCTTTCTTT. This sequence encodes CASERDGATEAFF. Full variable domain (outside the CDR3, taken from reference TRBV7-2 and TRBJ1-1): GAGVSQSPSNKVTEKGKDVELRCDPISGHTALYWYRQSLGQGLEFLIYFQGNSAPDKSGLPSDRFSAERTGGSVSTLTIQRTQQEDSAVYLCASERDGATEAFFGQGTRLTVV.

The gene calls are TRBV7-8 and TRBJ2-7; 9 bases line up with TRBD1. The CDR3 totals 14 residues. Germline values: CDR1 SGHVS, CDR2 FQNEAQ. Losses at the gene ends were 5 bases for V and 6 bases for J; bases not matched to a gene: 8. This chain's CDR3 is CASSQGQGPSEQYF. CDR3 coding DNA: TGTGCCAGCAGCCAGGGACAGGGTCCTTCCGAGCAGTACTTC.

The chain uses TRBV7-2 and TRBJ2-3; TRBD2 aligns across 7 bases. The germline V gene encodes CDR1 SGHTA and CDR2 FQGNSA. J lost 6 bases, V lost 5 bases, and 8 bases had no gene match. There are 14 residues in the CDR3. CDR3 sequence (DNA): TGTGCCAGCAGCGACCCGGGTAGCGGGGATACGCAGTATTTT. This encodes CASSDPGSGDTQYF.

The chain uses TRBV30 and TRBJ1-1, with 8 bases identical to TRBD1. The CDR3 has 13 residues. V shed 1 base and J 4 bases; nucleotides not matched to a gene: 2. Germline V lookup: CDR1 GTSNPN, CDR2 SVGIG (reference sequence). CDR3 DNA: TGTGCCTGGAGTGGAGACAGGGGCACTGAAGCTTTCTTT. It is translated as CAWSGDRGTEAFF.